The 22 T cell receptor beta chains below all came from one sample that was sequenced in a study of blood T cell repertoires in COVID-19 (dated by TCRdb to between 2020 and 2021). Libraries were made using the immunoSEQ multiplex PCR assay. TCRdb limited this immuneACCESS table to in-frame rearrangements with V and J called. A share of clones is missing; checked studies link under half to unresolved V genes, and the rest is unexplained. The sample has 100,000 to 150,000 clones on record, 80% to 85% of them singletons. Approximately 12% of the sample is taken by the ten largest. Sequenced: peripheral blood. Source of these receptors: a woman aged 30 to 39 who had recovered from COVID-19.

This clone was seen only a few times. V and J are TRBV9 and TRBJ2-3; D perhaps matches TRBD1 (7 bases). The germline CDR1 and CDR2 sequences are SGDLS and YYNGEE. Trimming stripped 7 bases from V and 5 bases from J, with 17 bases between. The CDR3 totals 14 residues. The CDR3 spells CASAGGQYKDTQYF. DNA of the CDR3: TGTGCCAGCGCAGGGGGGCAATATAAAGATACGCAGTATTTT.

This clone turned up a few times. The chain carries TRBV29-1 and TRBJ2-7; TRBD1 agrees at 9 bases. The CDR3 runs 14 residues. Germline CDR1 SQVTM, CDR2 ANQGSEA. V was clipped by 1 base and J by 5 bases; unmatched bases: 6. CDR3 sequence reads: CSVEGDRESDEQYF. As DNA, the CDR3 is TGCAGCGTTGAAGGGGACAGGGAGAGCGACGAGCAGTACTTC.

The chain uses TRBV7-3 and TRBJ1-6; tentatively, D is TRBD1 (5 bases). This CDR3 is built from 16 residues. Between the trimmed V and J ends, which lost 3 bases and 4 bases, there was a span of 13 bases. Germline assignment: CDR1 SGHTA and CDR2 FQGTGA. In nucleotides, the CDR3 is TGTGCCAGCAGCTTGCAACGCGGGGGGTATAATTCACCCCTCCACTTT. Translation gives CASSLQRGGYNSPLHF. The whole variable domain, filled in from reference TRBV7-3 and TRBJ1-6, reads GAGVSQTPSNKVTEKGKYVELRCDPISGHTALYWYRQSLGQGPEFLIYFQGTGAADDSGLPNDRFFAVRPEGSVSTLKIQRTERGDSAVYLCASSLQRGGYNSPLHFGNGTRLTVT.

CDR3 region: CASSLTMEGKPYEQYF. The CDR3 region has the DNA TGTGCCAGTAGCCTGACTATGGAGGGTAAACCCTACGAGCAGTACTTC. The V call is TRBV19, the J call TRBJ2-7; D is perhaps TRBD2 (6 bases). V lost 6 bases and J 2 bases, leaving 20 bases between the germline ends. Germline CDR1 reads LNHDA; CDR2 reads SQIVND (reference sequence). This CDR3 comprises 16 residues.

This chain uses TRBV9 with TRBJ2-7, with a possible D match to TRBD1 (5 bases). This CDR3 contains 14 residues. Trimming took off 0 bases at V and 2 bases at J, with 9 bases between the two ends. The germline V gene has CDR1 SGDLS and CDR2 YYNGEE. CDR3 sequence reads: CASSVDAGPYEQYF. CDR3 sequence (DNA): TGTGCCAGCAGCGTAGATGCAGGGCCCTACGAGCAGTACTTC.

This clone was counted between two and nine times. The chain uses TRBV5-1 and TRBJ2-1, with 9 bases that match TRBD2. V gave up 3 bases and J gave up 7 bases; unmatched junction bases: 8. This CDR3 contains 15 residues. The germline CDR1 and CDR2 sequences are SGHRS and YFSETQ. The chain's CDR3 is CASSSSGTSINEQFF. CDR3 nucleotide sequence: TGCGCCAGCAGCTCCTCCGGGACTAGCATAAATGAGCAGTTCTTC.

V and J are TRBV5-1 and TRBJ2-5; 11 bases match TRBD1. Germline trimming cut 3 bases from V and 3 bases from J; bases unmatched to any gene: 4. The CDR3 runs to 15 residues. In germline, CDR1 is SGHRS, CDR2 YFSETQ. CDR3 amino acids: CASSSGQGAKETQYF. The CDR3 DNA reads TGCGCCAGCAGCTCAGGACAGGGGGCGAAAGAGACCCAGTACTTC.

This chain links TRBV19 with TRBJ2-3; 14 bases are shared with TRBD2. Trimming took 4 bases from V and 7 from J; bases not matched to a gene: 16. The CDR3 has 19 residues. Germline lookup yields CDR1 LNHDA and CDR2 SQIVND (reference sequence). The CDR3 sequence is CASSTHGLAGGEGTNTQYF. CDR3 nucleotide sequence: TGTGCCAGTAGTACCCACGGACTAGCGGGAGGAGAGGGCACTAATACGCAGTATTTT.

The gene calls are TRBV30 and TRBJ1-2; tentative D call: TRBD1 (6 bases). Germline V gene data show CDR1 as GTSNPN and CDR2 as SVGIG (reference sequence). Between the trimmed V and J ends, which lost 0 bases and 0 bases, there was a span of 11 bases. This CDR3 comprises 15 residues. CDR3 sequence (DNA): TGTGCCTGGAGTGTAGGGGGACGAGCTAACTATGGCTACACCTTC. The encoded protein is CAWSVGGRANYGYTF.

This chain connects TRBV5-4 to TRBJ2-4, with D perhaps TRBD1 (6 bases). The CDR3 is 16 amino acids. Germline lookup yields CDR1 SGHNT and CDR2 YYREEE (reference sequence). V lost 2 bases and J 3 bases, leaving 15 bases between the germline ends. The CDR3 sequence: CASSLDPRTDKNIQYF. In DNA, the CDR3 is TGTGCCAGCAGCTTAGATCCCCGGACAGACAAAAACATTCAGTACTTC. Full variable domain (remainder filled in from reference TRBV5-4 and TRBJ2-4): ETGVTQSPTHLIKTRGQQVTLRCSSQSGHNTVSWYQQALGQGPQFIFQYYREEENGRGNFPPRFSGLQFPNYSSELNVNALELDDSALYLCASSLDPRTDKNIQYFGAGTRLSVL.

The chain couples TRBV30 to TRBJ2-1, with 12 positions matching TRBD2. V lost 5 bases to trimming and J lost 10 bases; unmatched junction nucleotides: 3. Germline V lookup: CDR1 GTSNPN, CDR2 SVGIG (reference sequence). The length of the CDR3 is 12 residues. The CDR3 region is CAWGLAGGEQFF. The DNA for the CDR3 is TGTGCCTGGGGTCTAGCGGGGGGGGAGCAGTTCTTC.

The chain has TRBV7-3 and TRBJ1-5; D is perhaps TRBD1 (5 bases). This CDR3 has 17 residues. V shed 4 bases and J shed 2 bases, with 18 bases lying between them. The germline V gene encodes CDR1 SGHTA and CDR2 FQGTGA. The CDR3 reads CASSSLIGAAGNQPQHF. The CDR3 nucleotides read TGTGCCAGCAGCTCTTTAATAGGGGCAGCTGGCAATCAGCCCCAGCATTTT. The entire variable domain, with the rest obtained from reference TRBV7-3 and TRBJ1-5, is as follows: GAGVSQTPSNKVTEKGKYVELRCDPISGHTALYWYRQSLGQGPEFLIYFQGTGAADDSGLPNDRFFAVRPEGSVSTLKIQRTERGDSAVYLCASSSLIGAAGNQPQHFGDGTRLSIL.

This clone has only one observation. V and J are TRBV2 and TRBJ2-4, with a tentative D call TRBD2 (7 bases). This CDR3 is 17 amino acids long. Germline-derived CDR1 and CDR2 are SNHLY and FYNNEI. V lost 4 bases and J lost 0, with 16 bases in between. CDR3 coding DNA: TGTGCCAGCAGTGGGGGGCGGGAGATTTTAGCCAAAAACATTCAGTACTTC. Its protein is CASSGGREILAKNIQYF.

This chain connects TRBV7-2 to TRBJ2-3; 8 nucleotides align to TRBD2. Germline assignment: CDR1 SGHTA and CDR2 FQGNSA. J gave up 0 bases and V 0 bases, and 17 bases lay outside the gene matches. This CDR3 contains 21 residues. The CDR3 DNA is TGTGCCAGCAGCTTAGCGCATGGGGCGGGGGGCGGTGAACTTAGCACAGATACGCAGTATTTT. Amino acid sequence: CASSLAHGAGGGELSTDTQYF.

The chain couples TRBV19 to TRBJ1-2, with no clear D. V was trimmed by 3 bases and J by 4 bases, leaving 9 bases between them. Germline V CDR1 and CDR2: LNHDA, SQIVND (reference sequence). The CDR3 length is 13 residues. In nucleotides, the CDR3 is TGTGCCAGTAGTATCAACAGCCCCTATGGCTACACCTTC. This codes for CASSINSPYGYTF.

V gene TRBV6-1 combines with J gene TRBJ1-3; D may be TRBD1 (6 bases). CDR3 length: 14 amino acids. V lost 3 bases to trimming and J lost 1 base, with 7 bases between them. From germline, CDR1 is MNHNS and CDR2 SASEGT. The CDR3 is CASSERGSGNTIYF. CDR3 in DNA: TGTGCCAGCAGTGAGAGGGGGTCTGGAAACACCATATATTTT.

The chain is built from TRBV25-1 and TRBJ1-4, with TRBD1 identical over 10 bases. This CDR3 is built from 15 residues. Germline CDR1 is MGHDK and CDR2 is SYGVNS. Trimming cost V 6 bases and J 8 bases; bases outside gene matches: 9. The CDR3 sequence is CASSGLGTGDEKLFF. The CDR3 DNA reads as TGTGCCAGCAGCGGGCTCGGGACAGGGGACGAAAAACTGTTTTTT.

The chain uses TRBV13 and TRBJ1-3, with D maybe TRBD1 (5 bases). The CDR3 sequence is 15 residues long. With 5 bases removed from V and 1 base from J, the gap between germline ends came to 12 bases. Germline loops: CDR1 PRHDT, CDR2 FYEKMQ (reference sequence). Written as DNA, the CDR3 is TGTGCCAGCAGCCCCAGGGCTACTTCTGGAAACACCATATATTTT. This encodes CASSPRATSGNTIYF. Using reference TRBV13 and TRBJ1-3 for the parts outside the CDR3, the full variable domain is AAGVIQSPRHLIKEKRETATLKCYPIPRHDTVYWYQQGPGQDPQFLISFYEKMQSDKGSIPDRFSAQQFSDYHSELNMSSLELGDSALYFCASSPRATSGNTIYFGEGSWLTVV.

J is TRBJ2-1 and V is TRBV19; maybe TRBD1 (6 bases). This CDR3 contains 15 residues. The germline V and J ends were trimmed by 5 bases and 9 bases, with 20 bases remaining between them. CDR1 is LNHDA, CDR2 SQIVND, per germline (reference sequence). CDR3 DNA: TGTGCCAGTAGTCCTCGACAGGTTCTAGGGCTTGAGCAGTTCTTC. Amino acid sequence: CASSPRQVLGLEQFF.

The V and J genes are TRBV5-1 and TRBJ2-1; 10 bases map to TRBD2. V shed 0 bases, J shed 6 bases, and the junction held 9 bases outside the gene matches. Germline V gene sequence: CDR1 SGHRS, CDR2 YFSETQ. This CDR3 spans 17 amino acids. This CDR3 is CASSLEGSGRAVNEQFF. CDR3 coding DNA: TGCGCCAGCAGCTTGGAAGGCAGCGGGAGGGCGGTCAATGAGCAGTTCTTC.

As regards this clone: Mismatch with germline at one junction end may stem from a read error. This chain uses TRBV14 with TRBJ1-5; weak D call: TRBD1 (5 bases). This CDR3 is 14 amino acids long. The germline V gene has CDR1 SGHDN and CDR2 FVKESK. CDR3 in amino acids: CASTQRGEYQPQHF. The CDR3 nucleotides are TGTGCCAGCACCCAAAGGGGCGAATATCAGCCCCAGCATTTT.

In nucleotides, the CDR3 is TGTGCCAGCACCCGGACAGACGCGAACACCGGGGAGCTGTTTTTT. This sequence encodes CASTRTDANTGELFF. The J gene is TRBJ2-2, the V gene TRBV6-5, with a weak D call TRBD1 (6 bases). Looked up from germline, CDR1 is MNHEY and CDR2 is SVGAGI. The CDR3 loop spans 15 amino acids. V lost 7 bases and J 0 bases, leaving 12 bases between the germline ends.